This T cell receptor (beta chain) was captured in a study of T cells in Graves' hyperthyroidism and ophthalmopathy. As for the study in general: Sampling of peripheral blood happened at initial diagnosis, prior to any treatment. Overall study findings and caveats: Ophthalmopathy was identified by the model a median about seven months ahead of onset.

This clonotype was seen ten or more times. The antigen remains unidentified. Template material for amplifying TCR beta CDR3 regions consisted of RNA transcripts. The primer set for the first-round RT-PCR of the TCR CDR3 was HTBI. One entry per CDR3 protein results from TCRdb running MiXCR on the multiplex PCR reads. The sample consists of around 600,000 distinct CDR3 sequences, approximately 14% of them appearing once. On the basis of clinical symptoms, serum thyroxine and TRAb, thyroid ultrasound and orbital computed tomography, diagnoses were made. The source material was blood. The sequence was obtained from a woman between 25 and 40 years old with Graves' hyperthyroidism.

Here the CDR3 reads CSASIVEAFF. CDR3 sequence (DNA): TGCAGTGCTAGCATAGTAGAAGCTTTCTTT. This chain links TRBV20-1 with TRBJ1-1; D unresolved. Germline V gene data show CDR1 as DFQATT and CDR2 as SNEGSKA (reference sequence). The ends were cut back, 3 bases at V and 8 bases at J, with 7 bases in the middle. CDR3 length equals 10 residues.